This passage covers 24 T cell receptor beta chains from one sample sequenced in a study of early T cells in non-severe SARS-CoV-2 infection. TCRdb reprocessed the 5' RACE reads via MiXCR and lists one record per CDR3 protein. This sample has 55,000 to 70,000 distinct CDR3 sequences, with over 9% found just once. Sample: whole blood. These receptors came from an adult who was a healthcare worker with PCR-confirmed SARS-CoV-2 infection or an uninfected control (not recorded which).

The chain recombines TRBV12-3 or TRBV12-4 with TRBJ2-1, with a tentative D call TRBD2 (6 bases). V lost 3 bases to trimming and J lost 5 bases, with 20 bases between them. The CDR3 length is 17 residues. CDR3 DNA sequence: TGTGCCAGCAGTTTTGTTTCAGGAGGGGTCAAAGACAATGAGCAGTTCTTC. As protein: CASSFVSGGVKDNEQFF.

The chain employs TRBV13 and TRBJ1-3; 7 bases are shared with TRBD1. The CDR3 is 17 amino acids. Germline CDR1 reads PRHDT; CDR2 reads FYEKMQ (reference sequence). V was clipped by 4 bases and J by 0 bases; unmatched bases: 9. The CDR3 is CASSSTRQGTSGNTIYF. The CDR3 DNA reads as TGTGCCAGCAGCTCCACAAGACAGGGCACCTCTGGAAACACCATATATTTT.

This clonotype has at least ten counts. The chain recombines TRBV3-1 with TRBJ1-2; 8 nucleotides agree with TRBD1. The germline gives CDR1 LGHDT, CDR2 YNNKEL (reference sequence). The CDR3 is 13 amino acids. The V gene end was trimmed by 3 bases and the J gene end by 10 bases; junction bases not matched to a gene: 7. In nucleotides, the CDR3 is TGTGCCAGCAGCCATCAGGGGGCCTACCCCTACACCTTC. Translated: CASSHQGAYPYTF.

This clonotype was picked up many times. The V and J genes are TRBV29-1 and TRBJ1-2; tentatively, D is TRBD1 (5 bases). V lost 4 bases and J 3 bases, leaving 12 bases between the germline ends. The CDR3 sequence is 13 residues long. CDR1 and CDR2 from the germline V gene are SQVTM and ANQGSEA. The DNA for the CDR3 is TGCAGCGTTGTAAAGGGGCTGGACTATGGCTACACCTTC. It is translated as CSVVKGLDYGYTF.

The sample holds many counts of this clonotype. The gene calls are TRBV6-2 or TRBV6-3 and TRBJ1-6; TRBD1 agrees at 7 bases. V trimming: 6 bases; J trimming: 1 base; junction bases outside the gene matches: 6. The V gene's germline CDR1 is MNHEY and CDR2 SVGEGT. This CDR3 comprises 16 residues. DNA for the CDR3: TGTGCCAGCAGCCGCGGACAGGAGTCCTATAATTCACCCCTCCACTTT. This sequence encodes CASSRGQESYNSPLHF.

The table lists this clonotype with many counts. The CDR3 here is CASSDPMTEAFF. The CDR3 DNA reads TGCGCCAGCAGTGACCCGATGACTGAAGCTTTCTTT. The chain has TRBV10-1 and TRBJ1-1, with D uncertain. Germline loops: CDR1 WNHNN, CDR2 SYGVQD (reference sequence). With 3 bases removed from V and 5 bases from J, the gap between germline ends came to 7 bases. The CDR3 covers 12 residues.

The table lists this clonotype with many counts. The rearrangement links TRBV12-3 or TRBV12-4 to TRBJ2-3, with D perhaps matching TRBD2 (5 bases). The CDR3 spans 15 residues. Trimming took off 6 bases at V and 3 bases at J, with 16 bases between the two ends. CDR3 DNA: TGTGCCAGCAGCGGGGTTGGGAGTCCGACAGATACGCAGTATTTT. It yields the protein CASSGVGSPTDTQYF.

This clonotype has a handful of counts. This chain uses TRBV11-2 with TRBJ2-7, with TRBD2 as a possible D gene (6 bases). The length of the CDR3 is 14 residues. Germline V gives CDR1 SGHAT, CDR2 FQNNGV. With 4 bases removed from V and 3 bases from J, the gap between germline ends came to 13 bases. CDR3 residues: CASSSGTGIYEQYF. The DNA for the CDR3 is TGTGCCAGCAGCTCCGGGACTGGGATCTACGAGCAGTACTTC.

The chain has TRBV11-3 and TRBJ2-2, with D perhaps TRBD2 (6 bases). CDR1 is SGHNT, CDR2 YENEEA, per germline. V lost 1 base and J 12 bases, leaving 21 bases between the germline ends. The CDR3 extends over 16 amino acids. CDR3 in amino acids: CASSLVAPPVGGKLFF. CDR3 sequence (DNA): TGTGCCAGCAGCTTAGTAGCGCCACCCGTTGGAGGGAAGCTGTTTTTT.

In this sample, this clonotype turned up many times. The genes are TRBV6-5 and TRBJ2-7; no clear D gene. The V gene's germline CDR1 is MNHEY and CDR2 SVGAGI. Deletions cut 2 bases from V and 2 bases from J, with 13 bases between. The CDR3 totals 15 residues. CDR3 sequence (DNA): TGTGCCAGCAGTTACAAAGAAGCCGGAGCCTACGAGCAGTACTTC. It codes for CASSYKEAGAYEQYF.

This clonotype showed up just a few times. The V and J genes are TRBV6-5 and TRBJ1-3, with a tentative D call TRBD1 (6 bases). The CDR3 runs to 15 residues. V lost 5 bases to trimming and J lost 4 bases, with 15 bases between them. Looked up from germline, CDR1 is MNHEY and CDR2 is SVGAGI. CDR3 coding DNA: TGTGCCAGCAGTAGCGGGACACCTCACGGAAACACCATATATTTT. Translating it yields CASSSGTPHGNTIYF.

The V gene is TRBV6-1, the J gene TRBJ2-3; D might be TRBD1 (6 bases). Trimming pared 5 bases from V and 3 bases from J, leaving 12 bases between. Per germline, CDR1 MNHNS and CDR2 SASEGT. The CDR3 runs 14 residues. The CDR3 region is CASSYKGETDTQYF. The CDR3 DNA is TGTGCCAGCAGTTACAAGGGGGAGACAGATACGCAGTATTTT.

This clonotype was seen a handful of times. The CDR3 DNA is TGCAGTGCTAGGGGGACAGGGGGAGAGGGGCAGCCCCAGCATTTT. Its translation: CSARGTGGEGQPQHF. This sequence joins TRBV20-1 and TRBJ1-5, with 11 bases fitting TRBD1. The CDR3 is made up of 15 amino acids. Germline CDR1 is DFQATT and CDR2 is SNEGSKA (reference sequence). Losses at the gene ends were 3 bases for V and 7 bases for J; bases not matched to a gene: 8.

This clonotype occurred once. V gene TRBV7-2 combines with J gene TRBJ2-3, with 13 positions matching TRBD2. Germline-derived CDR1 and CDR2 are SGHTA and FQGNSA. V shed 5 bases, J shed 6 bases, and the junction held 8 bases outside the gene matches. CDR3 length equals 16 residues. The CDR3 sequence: CASSHGTSGTLDTQYF. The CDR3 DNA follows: TGTGCCAGCAGCCACGGGACTAGCGGGACTTTGGATACGCAGTATTTT.

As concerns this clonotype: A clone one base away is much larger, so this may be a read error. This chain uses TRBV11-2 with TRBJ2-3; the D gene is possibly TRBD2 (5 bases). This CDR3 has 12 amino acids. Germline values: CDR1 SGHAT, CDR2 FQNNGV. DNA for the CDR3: TGTGCCAGCACTTTCCGGGGAGATATGCAGTATTTT. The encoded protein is CASTFRGDMQYF. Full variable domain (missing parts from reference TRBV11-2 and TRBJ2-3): EAGVAQSPRYKIIEKRQSVAFWCNPISGHATLYWYQQILGQGPKLLIQFQNNGVVDDSQLPKDRFSAERLKGVDSTLKIQPAKLEDSAVYLCASTFRGDMQYFGPGTRLTVL.

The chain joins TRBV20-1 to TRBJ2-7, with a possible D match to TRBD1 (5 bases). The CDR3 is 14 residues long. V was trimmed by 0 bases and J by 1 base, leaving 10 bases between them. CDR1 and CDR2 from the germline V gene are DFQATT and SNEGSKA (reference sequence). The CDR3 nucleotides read TGCAGTGCTAGAGATCCCGACAGTTCCTACGAGCAGTACTTC. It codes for CSARDPDSSYEQYF.

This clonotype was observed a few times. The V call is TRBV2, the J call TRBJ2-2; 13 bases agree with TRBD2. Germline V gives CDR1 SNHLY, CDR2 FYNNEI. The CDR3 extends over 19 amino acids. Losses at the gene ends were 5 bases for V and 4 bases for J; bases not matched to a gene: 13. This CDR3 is CASSQGTSGTIRSTGELFF. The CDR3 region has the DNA TGTGCCAGCAGTCAGGGGACTAGCGGGACAATCAGATCCACCGGGGAGCTGTTTTTT.

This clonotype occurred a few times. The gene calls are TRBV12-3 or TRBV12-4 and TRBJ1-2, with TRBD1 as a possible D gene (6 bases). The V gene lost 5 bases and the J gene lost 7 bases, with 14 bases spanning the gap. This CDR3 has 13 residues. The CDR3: CASSVDRSVGYTF. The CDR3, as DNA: TGTGCCAGCAGTGTCGACAGGTCCGTTGGCTACACCTTC.

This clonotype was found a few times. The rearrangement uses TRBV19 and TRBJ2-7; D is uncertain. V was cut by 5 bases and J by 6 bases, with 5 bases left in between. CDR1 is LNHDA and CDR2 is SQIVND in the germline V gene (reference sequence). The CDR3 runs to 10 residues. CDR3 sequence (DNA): TGTGCCAGTAGTGGATCCGAGCAGTACTTC. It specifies CASSGSEQYF.

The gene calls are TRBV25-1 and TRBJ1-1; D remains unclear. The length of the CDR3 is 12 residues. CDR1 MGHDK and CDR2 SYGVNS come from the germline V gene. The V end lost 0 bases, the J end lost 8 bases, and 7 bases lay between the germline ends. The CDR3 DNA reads TGTGCCAGCAGTGAATACTTGCAAGAAGCTTTCTTT. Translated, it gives CASSEYLQEAFF.

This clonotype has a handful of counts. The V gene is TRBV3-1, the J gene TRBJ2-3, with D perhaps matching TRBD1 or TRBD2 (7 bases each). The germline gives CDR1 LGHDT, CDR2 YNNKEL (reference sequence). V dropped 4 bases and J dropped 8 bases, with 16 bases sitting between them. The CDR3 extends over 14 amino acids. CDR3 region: CASSPPARGGTQYF. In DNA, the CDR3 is TGTGCCAGCAGCCCCCCGGCCAGGGGGGGTACGCAGTATTTT.

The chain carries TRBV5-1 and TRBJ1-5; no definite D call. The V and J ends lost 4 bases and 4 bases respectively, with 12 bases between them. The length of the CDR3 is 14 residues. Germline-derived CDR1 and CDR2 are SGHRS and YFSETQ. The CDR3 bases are TGCGCCAGCAGCCTGGATGGAGGGAATCAGCCCCAGCATTTT. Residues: CASSLDGGNQPQHF.

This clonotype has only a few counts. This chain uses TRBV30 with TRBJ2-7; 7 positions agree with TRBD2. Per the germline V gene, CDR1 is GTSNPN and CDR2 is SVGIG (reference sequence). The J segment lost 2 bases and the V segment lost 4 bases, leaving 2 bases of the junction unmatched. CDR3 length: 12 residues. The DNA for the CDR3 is TGTGCCTGGATGCGGGGGACCTACGAGCAGTACTTC. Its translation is CAWMRGTYEQYF.

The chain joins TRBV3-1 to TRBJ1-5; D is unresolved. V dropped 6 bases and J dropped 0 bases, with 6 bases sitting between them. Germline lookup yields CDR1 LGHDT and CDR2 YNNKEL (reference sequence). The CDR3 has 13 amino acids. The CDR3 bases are TGTGCCAGCAGTCATAATAGCAATCAGCCCCAGCATTTT. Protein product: CASSHNSNQPQHF.